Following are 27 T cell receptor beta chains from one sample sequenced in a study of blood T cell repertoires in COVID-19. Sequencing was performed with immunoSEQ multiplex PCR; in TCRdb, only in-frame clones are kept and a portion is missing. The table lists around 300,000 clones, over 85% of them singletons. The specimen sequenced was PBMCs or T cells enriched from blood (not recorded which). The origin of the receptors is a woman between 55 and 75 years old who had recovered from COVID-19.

The CDR3 DNA reads TGTGCCAGCAGCCAAGTCGGGACAGGGTATTCACCCCTCCACTTT. Its translation: CASSQVGTGYSPLHF. The chain carries TRBV14 and TRBJ1-6; 9 positions match TRBD1. With 1 base clipped from V and 8 bases from J, the junction kept 3 bases outside the gene matches. Germline loops: CDR1 SGHDN, CDR2 FVKESK. The CDR3 has 15 residues.

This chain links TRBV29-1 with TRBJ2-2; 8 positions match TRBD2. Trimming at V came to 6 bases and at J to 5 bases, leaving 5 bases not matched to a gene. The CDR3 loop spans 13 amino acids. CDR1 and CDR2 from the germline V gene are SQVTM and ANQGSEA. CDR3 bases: TGCAGCGTGCCTTTAGCGGGGACCGGGGAGCTGTTTTTT. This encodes CSVPLAGTGELFF.

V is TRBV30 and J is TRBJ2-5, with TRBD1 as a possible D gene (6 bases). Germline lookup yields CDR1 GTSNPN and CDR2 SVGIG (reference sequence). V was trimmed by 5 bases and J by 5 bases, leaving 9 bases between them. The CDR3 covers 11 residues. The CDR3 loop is CAWGGQETQYF. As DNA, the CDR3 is TGTGCCTGGGGGGGCCAGGAGACCCAGTACTTC.

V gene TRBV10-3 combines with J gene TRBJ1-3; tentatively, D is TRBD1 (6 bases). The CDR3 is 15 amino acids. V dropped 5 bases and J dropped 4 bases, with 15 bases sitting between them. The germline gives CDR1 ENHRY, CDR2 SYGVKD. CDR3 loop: CAISSRGGPGNTIYF. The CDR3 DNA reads TGTGCCATCAGTTCCCGGGGGGGGCCGGGAAACACCATATATTTT.

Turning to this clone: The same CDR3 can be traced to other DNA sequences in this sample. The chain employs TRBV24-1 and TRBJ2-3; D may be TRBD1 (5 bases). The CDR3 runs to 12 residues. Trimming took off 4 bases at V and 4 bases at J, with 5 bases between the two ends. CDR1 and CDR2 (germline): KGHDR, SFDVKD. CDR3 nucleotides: TGTGCCACCAGTGACAGGGCAGATACGCAGTATTTT. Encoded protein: CATSDRADTQYF.

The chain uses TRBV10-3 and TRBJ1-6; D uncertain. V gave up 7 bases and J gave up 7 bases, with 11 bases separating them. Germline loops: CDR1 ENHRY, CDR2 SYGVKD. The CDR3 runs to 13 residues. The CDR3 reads CAITWSGNSPLHF. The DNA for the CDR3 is TGTGCCATCACATGGAGCGGGAATTCACCCCTCCACTTT.

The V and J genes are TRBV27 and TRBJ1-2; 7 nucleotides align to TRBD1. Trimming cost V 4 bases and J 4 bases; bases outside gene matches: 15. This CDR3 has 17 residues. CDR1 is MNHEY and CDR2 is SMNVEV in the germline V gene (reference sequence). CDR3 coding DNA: TGTGCCAGCAGTTCCTGGACAGGAACGCTAGGTAGCTATGGCTACACCTTC. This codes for CASSSWTGTLGSYGYTF.

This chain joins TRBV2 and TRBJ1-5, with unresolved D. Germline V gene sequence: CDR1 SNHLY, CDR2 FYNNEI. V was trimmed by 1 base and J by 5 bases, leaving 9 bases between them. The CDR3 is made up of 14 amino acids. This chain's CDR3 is CASSEGQADQPQHF. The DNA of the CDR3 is TGTGCCAGCAGTGAAGGGCAGGCCGATCAGCCCCAGCATTTT.

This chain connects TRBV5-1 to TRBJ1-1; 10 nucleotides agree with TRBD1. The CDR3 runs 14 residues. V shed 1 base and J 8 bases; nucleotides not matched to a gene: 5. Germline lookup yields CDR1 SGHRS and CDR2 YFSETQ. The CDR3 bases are TGCGCCAGCAGCTTGCGGACAGGGGGTGACGAAGCTTTCTTT. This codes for CASSLRTGGDEAFF.

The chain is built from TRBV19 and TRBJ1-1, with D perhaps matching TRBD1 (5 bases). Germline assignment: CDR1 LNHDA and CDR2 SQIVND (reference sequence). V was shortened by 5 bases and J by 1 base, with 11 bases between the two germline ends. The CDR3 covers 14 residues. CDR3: CASSLGGGNTEAFF. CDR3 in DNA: TGTGCCAGTAGTCTTGGCGGGGGGAACACTGAAGCTTTCTTT.

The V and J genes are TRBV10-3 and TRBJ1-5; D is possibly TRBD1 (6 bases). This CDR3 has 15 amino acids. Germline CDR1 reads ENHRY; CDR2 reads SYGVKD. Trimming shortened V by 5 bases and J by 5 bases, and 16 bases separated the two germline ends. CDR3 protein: CAISPGGQMYQPQHF. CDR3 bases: TGTGCCATCAGTCCGGGCGGACAGATGTATCAGCCCCAGCATTTT.

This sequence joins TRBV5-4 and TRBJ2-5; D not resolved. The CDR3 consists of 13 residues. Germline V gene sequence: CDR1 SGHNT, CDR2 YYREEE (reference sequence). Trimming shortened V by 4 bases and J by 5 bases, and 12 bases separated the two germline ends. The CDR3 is CASSQQAEETQYF. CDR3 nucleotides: TGTGCCAGCAGCCAGCAGGCAGAGGAGACCCAGTACTTC.

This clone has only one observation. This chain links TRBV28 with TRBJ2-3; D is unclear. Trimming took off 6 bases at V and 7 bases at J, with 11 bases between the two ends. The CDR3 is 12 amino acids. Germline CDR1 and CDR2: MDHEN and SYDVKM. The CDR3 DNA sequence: TGTGCCAGCAGAGAGTTGAGCTATACGCAGTATTTT. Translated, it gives CASRELSYTQYF.

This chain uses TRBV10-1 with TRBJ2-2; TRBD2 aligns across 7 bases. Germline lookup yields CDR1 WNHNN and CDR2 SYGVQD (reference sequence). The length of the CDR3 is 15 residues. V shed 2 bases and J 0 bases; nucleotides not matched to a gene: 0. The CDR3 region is CASSEAGANTGELFF. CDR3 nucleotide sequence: TGCGCCAGCAGTGAGGCGGGGGCGAACACCGGGGAGCTGTTTTTT.

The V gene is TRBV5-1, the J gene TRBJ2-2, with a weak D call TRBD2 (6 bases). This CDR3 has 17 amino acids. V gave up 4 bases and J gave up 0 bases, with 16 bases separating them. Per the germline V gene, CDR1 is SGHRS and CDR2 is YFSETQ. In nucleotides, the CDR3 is TGCGCCAGCAGCCCAAAAGTTGGGGGGACGAACACCGGGGAGCTGTTTTTT. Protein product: CASSPKVGGTNTGELFF.

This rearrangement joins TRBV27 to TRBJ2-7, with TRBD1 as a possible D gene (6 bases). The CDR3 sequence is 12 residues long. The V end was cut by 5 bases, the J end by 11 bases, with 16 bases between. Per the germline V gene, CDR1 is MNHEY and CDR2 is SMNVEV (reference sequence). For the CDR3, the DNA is TGTGCCAGCAGTACACAGGGTATAATGGAGTACTTC. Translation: CASSTQGIMEYF.

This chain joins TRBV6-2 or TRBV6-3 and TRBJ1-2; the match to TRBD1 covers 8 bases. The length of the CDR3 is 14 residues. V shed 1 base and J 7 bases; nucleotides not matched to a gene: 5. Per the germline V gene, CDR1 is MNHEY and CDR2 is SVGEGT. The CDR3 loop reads CASSYWSGGGGYTF. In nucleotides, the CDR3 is TGTGCCAGCAGTTACTGGTCAGGGGGCGGTGGCTACACCTTC.

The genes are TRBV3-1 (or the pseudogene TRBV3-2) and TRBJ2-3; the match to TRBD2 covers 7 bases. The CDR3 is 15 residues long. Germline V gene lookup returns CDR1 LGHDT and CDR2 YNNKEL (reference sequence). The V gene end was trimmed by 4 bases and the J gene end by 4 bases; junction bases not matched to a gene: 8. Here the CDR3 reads CASSLLGRAADTQYF. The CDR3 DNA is TGTGCCAGCAGCCTATTAGGGAGGGCGGCAGATACGCAGTATTTT.

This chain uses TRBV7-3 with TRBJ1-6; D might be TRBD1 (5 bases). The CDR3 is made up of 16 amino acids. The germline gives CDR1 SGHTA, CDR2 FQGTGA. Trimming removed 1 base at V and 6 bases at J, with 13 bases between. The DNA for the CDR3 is TGTGCCAGCAGCTTAAATATGGCGGGGGTTAATTCACCCCTCCACTTT. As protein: CASSLNMAGVNSPLHF.

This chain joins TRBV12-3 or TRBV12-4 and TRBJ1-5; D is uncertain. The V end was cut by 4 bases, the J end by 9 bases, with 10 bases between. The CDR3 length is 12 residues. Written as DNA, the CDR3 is TGTGCCAGCAGTTATAGCGCCCGGCCCCAGCATTTT. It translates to CASSYSARPQHF.

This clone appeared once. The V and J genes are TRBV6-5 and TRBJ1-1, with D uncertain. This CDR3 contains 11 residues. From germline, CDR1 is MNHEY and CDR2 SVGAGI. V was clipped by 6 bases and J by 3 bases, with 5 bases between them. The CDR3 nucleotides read TGTGCCAGCAGCCCGGACACTGAAGCTTTCTTT. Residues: CASSPDTEAFF.

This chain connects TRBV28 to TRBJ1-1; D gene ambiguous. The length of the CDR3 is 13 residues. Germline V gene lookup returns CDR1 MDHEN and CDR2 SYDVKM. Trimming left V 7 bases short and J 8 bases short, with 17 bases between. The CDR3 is CASTPPWRGEAFF. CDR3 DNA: TGTGCCAGCACCCCCCCTTGGCGGGGAGAAGCTTTCTTT.

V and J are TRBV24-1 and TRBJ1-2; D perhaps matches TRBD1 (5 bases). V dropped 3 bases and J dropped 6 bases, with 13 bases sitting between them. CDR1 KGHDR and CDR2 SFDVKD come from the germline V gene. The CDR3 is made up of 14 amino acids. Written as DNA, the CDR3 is TGTGCCACCAGTGATGCGGTCGGGGGAGATGGCTACACCTTC. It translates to CATSDAVGGDGYTF.

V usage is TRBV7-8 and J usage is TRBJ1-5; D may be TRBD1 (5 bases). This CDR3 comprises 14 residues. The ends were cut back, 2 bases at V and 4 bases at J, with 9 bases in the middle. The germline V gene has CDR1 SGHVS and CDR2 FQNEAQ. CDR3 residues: CASSLLTANQPQHF. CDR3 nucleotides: TGTGCCAGCAGCTTATTGACAGCTAATCAGCCCCAGCATTTT. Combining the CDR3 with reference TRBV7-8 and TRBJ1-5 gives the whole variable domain GAGVSQSPRYKVAKRGQDVALRCDPISGHVSLFWYQQALGQGPEFLTYFQNEAQLDKSGLPSDRFFAERPEGSVSTLKIQRTQQEDSAVYLCASSLLTANQPQHFGDGTRLSIL.

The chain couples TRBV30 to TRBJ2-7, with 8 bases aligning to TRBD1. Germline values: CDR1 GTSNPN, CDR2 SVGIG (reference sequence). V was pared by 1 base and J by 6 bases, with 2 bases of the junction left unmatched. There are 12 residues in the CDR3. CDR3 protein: CAWSGQGIEQYF. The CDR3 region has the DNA TGTGCCTGGAGTGGACAGGGGATCGAGCAGTACTTC. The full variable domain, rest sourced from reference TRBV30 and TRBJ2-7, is SQTIHQWPATLVQPVGSPLSLECTVEGTSNPNLYWYRQAAGRGLQLLFYSVGIGQISSEVPQNLSASRPQDRQFILSSKKLLLSDSGFYLCAWSGQGIEQYFGPGTRLTVT.

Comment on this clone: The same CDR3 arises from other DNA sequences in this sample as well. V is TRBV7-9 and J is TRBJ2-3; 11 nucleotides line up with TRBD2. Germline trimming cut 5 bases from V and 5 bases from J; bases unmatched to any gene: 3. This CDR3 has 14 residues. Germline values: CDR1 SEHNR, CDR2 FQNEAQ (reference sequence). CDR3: CASSPGLAGDTQYF. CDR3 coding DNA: TGTGCCAGCAGCCCTGGACTAGCGGGAGATACGCAGTATTTT.

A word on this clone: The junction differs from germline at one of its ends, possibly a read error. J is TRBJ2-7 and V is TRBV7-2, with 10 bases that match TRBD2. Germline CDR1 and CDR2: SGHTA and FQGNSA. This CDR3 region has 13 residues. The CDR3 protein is CASSVAGGDEQYF. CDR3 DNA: TGTGCCAGCAGCGTAGCGGGAGGAGACGAGCAGTACTTC.